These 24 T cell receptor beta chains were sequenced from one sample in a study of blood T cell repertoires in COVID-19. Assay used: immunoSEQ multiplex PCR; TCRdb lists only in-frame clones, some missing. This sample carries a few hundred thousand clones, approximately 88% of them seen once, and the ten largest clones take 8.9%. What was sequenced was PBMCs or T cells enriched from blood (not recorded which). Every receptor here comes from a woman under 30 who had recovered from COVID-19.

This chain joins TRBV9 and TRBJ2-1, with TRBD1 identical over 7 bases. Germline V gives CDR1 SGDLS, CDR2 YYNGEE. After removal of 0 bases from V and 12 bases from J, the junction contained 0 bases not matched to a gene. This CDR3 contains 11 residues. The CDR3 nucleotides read TGTGCCAGCAGCGTAGGGGACAGGCAGTTCTTC. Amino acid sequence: CASSVGDRQFF.

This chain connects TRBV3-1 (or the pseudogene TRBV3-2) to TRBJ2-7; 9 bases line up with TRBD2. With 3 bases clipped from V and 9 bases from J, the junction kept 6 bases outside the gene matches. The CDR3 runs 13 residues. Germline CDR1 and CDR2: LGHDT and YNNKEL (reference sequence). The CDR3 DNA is TGTGCCAGCAGCCAGGCTAGCGGGATGGGGCAGTACTTC. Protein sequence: CASSQASGMGQYF.

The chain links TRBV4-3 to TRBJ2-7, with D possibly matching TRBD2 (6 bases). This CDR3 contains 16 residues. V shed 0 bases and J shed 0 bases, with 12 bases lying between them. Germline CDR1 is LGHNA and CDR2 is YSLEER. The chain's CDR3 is CASSQDLRGYSYEQYF. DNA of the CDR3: TGCGCCAGCAGCCAAGATCTACGGGGGTACTCCTACGAGCAGTACTTC.

The CDR3 DNA is TGTGCCAGCAGCTTTGAGGGAAAATTCTACAATGAGCAGTTCTTC. Translating it yields CASSFEGKFYNEQFF. The chain links TRBV11-2 to TRBJ2-1; maybe TRBD2 (5 bases). Per germline, CDR1 SGHAT and CDR2 FQNNGV. V was clipped by 3 bases and J by 3 bases, with 12 bases between them. This CDR3 contains 15 residues.

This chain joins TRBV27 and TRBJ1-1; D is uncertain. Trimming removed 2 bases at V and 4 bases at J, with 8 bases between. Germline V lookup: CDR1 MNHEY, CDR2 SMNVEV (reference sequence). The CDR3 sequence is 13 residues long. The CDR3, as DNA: TGTGCCAGCAGTTTAGATGACTCCACTGAAGCTTTCTTT. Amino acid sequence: CASSLDDSTEAFF.

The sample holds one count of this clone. Here the CDR3 DNA reads TGCGCCAGCAGCCAAGACAGAAACACCATATATTTT. It is translated as CASSQDRNTIYF. This chain joins TRBV4-3 and TRBJ1-3; D is ambiguous. CDR1 is LGHNA and CDR2 is YSLEER in the germline V gene. V gave up 0 bases and J gave up 5 bases, with 2 bases separating them. The CDR3 spans 12 residues.

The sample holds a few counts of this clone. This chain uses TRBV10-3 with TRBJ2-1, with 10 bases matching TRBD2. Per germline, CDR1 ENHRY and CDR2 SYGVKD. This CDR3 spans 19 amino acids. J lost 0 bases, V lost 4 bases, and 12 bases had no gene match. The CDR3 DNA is TGTGCCATCAGTGCTGAGCGGGAGGGCGGGGATCTCTCCTACAATGAGCAGTTCTTC. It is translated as CAISAEREGGDLSYNEQFF.

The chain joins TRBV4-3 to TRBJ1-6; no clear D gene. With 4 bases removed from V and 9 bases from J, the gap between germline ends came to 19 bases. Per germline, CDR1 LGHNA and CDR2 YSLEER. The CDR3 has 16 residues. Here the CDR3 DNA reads TGCGCCAGCAGCCGCAATTCGGCAGACGCTAGTTCACCCCTCCACTTT. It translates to CASSRNSADASSPLHF.

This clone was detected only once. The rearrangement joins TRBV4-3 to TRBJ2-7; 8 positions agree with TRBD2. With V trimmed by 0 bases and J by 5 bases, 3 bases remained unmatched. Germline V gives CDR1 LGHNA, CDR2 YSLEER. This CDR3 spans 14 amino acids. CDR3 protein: CASSQDGGANEQYF. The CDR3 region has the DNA TGCGCCAGCAGCCAAGACGGGGGGGCCAACGAGCAGTACTTC.

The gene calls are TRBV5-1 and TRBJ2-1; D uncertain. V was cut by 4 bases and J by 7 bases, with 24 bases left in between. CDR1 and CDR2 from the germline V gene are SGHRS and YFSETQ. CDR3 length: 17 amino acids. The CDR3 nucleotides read TGCGCCAGCAGCGATAAGCCCCACGGTCAGGTGGTAAATGAGCAGTTCTTC. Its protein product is CASSDKPHGQVVNEQFF.

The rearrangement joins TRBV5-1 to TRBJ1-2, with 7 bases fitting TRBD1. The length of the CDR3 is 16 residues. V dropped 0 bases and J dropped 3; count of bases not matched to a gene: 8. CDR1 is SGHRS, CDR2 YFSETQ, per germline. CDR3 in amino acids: CASSLGDRDPYYGYTF. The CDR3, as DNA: TGCGCCAGCAGCTTGGGCGACAGGGACCCCTACTATGGCTACACCTTC.

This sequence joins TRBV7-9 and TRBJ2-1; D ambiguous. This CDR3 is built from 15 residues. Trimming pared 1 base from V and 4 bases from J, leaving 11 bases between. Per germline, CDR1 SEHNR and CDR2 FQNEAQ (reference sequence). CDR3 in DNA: TGTGCCAGCAGCTTAGGCCTACTCGGGTACAATGAGCAGTTCTTC. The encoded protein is CASSLGLLGYNEQFF.

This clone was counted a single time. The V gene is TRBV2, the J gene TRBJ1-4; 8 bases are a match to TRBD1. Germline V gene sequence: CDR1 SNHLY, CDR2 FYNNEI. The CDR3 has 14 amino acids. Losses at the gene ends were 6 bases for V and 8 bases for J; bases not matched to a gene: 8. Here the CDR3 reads CASRDRASGEKLFF. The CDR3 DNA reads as TGTGCCAGCAGGGACAGGGCTTCGGGGGAAAAACTGTTTTTT.

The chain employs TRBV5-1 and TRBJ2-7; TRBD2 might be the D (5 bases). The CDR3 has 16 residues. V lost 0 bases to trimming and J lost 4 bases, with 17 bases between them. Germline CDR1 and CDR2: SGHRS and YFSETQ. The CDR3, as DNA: TGCGCCAGCAGCTTGGCCTTCCAGCGGAGTCCATACGAGCAGTACTTC. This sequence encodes CASSLAFQRSPYEQYF. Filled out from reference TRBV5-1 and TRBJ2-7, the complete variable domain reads KAGVTQTPRYLIKTRGQQVTLSCSPISGHRSVSWYQQTPGQGLQFLFEYFSETQRNKGNFPGRFSGRQFSNSRSEMNVSTLELGDSALYLCASSLAFQRSPYEQYFGPGTRLTVT.

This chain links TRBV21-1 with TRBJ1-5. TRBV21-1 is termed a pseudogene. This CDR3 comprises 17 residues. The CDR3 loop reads CASSKGEAGDSNQPQHF. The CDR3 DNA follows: TGTGCCAGCAGCAAAGGAGAGGCGGGAGATAGCAATCAGCCCCAGCATTTT.

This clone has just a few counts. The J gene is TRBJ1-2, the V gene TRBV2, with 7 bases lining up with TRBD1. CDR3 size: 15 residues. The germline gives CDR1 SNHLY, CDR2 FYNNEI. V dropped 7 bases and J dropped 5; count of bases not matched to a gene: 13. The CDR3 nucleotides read TGTGCCAGCAAAGGGCAGGGGGTCCCCCTATATGGCTACACCTTC. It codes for CASKGQGVPLYGYTF.

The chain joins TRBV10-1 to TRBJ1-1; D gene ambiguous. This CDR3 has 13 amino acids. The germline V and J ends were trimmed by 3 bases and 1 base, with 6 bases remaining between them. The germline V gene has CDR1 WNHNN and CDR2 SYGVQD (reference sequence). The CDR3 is CASSERANTEAFF. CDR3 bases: TGCGCCAGCAGTGAACGAGCGAACACTGAAGCTTTCTTT.

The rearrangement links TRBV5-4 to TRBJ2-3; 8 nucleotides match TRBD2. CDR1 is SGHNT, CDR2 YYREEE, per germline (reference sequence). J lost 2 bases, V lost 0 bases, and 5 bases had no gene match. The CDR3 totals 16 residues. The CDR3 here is CASSLDIAGITDTQYF. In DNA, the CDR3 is TGTGCCAGCAGCTTGGATATAGCGGGGATCACAGATACGCAGTATTTT. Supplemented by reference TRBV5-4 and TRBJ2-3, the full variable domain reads ETGVTQSPTHLIKTRGQQVTLRCSSQSGHNTVSWYQQALGQGPQFIFQYYREEENGRGNFPPRFSGLQFPNYSSELNVNALELDDSALYLCASSLDIAGITDTQYFGPGTRLTVL.

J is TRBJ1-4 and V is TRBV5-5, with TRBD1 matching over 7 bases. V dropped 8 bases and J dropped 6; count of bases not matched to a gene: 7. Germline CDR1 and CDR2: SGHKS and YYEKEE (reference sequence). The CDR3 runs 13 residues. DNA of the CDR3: TGTGCCAGTAGGGGGCAGACCCATGAAAAACTGTTTTTT. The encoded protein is CASRGQTHEKLFF. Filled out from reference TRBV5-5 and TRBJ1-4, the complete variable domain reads DAGVTQSPTHLIKTRGQQVTLRCSPISGHKSVSWYQQVLGQGPQFIFQYYEKEERGRGNFPDRFSARQFPNYSSELNVNALLLGDSALYLCASRGQTHEKLFFGSGTQLSVL.

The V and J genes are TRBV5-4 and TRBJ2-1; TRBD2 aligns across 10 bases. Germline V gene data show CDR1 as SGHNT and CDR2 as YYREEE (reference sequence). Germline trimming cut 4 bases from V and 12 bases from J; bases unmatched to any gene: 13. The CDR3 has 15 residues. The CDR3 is CASSPPGLAGEGQFF. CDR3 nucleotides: TGTGCCAGCAGCCCGCCTGGGCTAGCGGGGGAGGGGCAGTTCTTC.

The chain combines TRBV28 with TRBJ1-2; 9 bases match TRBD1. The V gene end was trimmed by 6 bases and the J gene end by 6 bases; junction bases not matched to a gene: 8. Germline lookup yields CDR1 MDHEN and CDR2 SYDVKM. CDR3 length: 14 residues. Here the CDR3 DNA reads TGTGCCAGCAGGAGGGACAGGGTGATAAATGGCTACACCTTC. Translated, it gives CASRRDRVINGYTF.

The CDR3 reads CASSLGQTYEQYF. In DNA, the CDR3 is TGTGCCAGCAGTCTAGGACAGACCTACGAGCAGTACTTC. The V and J genes are TRBV12-3 or TRBV12-4 and TRBJ2-7, with D perhaps TRBD1 (6 bases). V shed 5 bases and J shed 2 bases, with 10 bases lying between them. The CDR3 contains 13 residues.

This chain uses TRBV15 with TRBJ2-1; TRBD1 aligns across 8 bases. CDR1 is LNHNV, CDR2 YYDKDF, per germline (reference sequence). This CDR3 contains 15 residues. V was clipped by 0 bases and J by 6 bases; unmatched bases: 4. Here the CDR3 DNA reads TGTGCCACCAGCAGAGATACACAGGGGGGCAATGAGCAGTTCTTC. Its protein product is CATSRDTQGGNEQFF.

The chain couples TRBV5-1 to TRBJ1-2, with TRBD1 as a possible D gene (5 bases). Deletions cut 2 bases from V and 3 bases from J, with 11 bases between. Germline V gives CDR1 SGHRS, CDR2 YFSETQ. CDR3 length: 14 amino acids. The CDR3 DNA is TGCGCCAGCAGCTTCGGGGGGAAAGACTATGGCTACACCTTC. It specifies CASSFGGKDYGYTF.